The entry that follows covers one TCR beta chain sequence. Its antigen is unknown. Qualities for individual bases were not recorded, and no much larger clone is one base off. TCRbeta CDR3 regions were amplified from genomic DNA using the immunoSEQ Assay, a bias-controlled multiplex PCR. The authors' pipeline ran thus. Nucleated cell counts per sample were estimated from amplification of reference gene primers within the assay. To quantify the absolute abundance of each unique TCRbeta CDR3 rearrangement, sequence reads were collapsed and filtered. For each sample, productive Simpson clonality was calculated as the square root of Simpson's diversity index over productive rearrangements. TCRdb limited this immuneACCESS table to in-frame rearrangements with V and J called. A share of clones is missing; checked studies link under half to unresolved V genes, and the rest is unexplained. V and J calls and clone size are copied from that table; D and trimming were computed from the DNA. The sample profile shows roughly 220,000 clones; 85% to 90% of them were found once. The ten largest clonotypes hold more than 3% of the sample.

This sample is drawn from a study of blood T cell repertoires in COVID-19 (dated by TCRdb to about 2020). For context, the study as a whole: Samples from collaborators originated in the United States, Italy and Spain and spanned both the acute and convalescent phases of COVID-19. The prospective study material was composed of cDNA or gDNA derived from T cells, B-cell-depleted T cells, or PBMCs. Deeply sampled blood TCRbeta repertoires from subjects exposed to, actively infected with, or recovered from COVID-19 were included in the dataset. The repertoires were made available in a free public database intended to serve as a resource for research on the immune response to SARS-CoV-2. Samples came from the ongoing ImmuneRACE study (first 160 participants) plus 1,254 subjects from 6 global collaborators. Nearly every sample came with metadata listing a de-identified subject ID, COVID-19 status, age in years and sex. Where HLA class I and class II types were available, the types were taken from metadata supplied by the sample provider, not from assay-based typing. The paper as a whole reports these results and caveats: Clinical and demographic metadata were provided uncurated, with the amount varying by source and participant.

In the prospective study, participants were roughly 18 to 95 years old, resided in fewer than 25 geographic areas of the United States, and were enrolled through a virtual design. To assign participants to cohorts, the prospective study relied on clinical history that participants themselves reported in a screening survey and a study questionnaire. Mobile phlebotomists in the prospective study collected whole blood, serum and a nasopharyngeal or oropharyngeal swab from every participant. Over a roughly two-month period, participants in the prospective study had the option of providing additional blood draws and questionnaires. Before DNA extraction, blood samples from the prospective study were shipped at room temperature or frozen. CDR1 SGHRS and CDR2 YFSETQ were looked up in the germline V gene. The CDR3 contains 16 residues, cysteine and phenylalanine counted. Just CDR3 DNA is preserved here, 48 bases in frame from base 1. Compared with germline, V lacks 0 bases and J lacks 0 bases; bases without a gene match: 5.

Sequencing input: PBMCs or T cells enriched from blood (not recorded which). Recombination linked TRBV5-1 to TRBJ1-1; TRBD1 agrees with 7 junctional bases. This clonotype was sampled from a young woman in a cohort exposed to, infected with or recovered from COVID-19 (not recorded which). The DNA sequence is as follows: TGCGCCAGCAGCTTGGTAGGGGGCGACCTGAACACTGAAGCTTTCTTT. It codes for CASSLVGGDLNTEAFF.